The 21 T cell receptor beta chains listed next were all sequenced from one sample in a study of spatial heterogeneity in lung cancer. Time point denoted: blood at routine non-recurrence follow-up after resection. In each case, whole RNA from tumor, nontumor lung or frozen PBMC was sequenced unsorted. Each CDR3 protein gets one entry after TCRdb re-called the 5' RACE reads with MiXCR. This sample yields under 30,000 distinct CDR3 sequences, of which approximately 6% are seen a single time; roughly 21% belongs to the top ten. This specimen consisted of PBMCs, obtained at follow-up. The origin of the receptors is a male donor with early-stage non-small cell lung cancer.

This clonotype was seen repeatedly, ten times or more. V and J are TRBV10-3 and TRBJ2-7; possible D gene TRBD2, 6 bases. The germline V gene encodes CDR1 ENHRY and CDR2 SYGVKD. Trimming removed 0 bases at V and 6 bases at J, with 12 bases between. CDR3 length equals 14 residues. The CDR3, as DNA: TGTGCCATCAGTGAGTCTACCGGAGGGGTCGAGCAGTACTTC. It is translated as CAISESTGGVEQYF.

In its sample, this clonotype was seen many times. Written as DNA, the CDR3 is TGTGCCAGCAGCCGGGACAGGGTGAGGGTCGAAAAACTGTTTTTT. It encodes CASSRDRVRVEKLFF. The chain links TRBV3-1 to TRBJ1-4; 9 bases line up with TRBD1. The CDR3 runs 15 residues. After removal of 4 bases from V and 8 bases from J, the junction contained 8 bases not matched to a gene. Germline V gene lookup returns CDR1 LGHDT and CDR2 YNNKEL (reference sequence).

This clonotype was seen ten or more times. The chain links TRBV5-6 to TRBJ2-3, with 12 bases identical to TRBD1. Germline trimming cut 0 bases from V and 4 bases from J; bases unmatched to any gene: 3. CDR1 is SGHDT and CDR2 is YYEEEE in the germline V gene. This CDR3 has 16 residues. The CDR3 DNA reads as TGTGCCAGCAGCTTGGGGGACAGGGGGCAATCAGATACGCAGTATTTT. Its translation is CASSLGDRGQSDTQYF.

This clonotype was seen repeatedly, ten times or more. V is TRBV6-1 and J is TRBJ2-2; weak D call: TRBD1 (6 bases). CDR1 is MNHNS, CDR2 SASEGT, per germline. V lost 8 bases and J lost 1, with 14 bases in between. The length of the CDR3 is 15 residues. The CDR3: CASDTGQLNTGELFF. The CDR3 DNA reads TGTGCCAGCGACACCGGACAGCTGAACACCGGGGAGCTGTTTTTT.

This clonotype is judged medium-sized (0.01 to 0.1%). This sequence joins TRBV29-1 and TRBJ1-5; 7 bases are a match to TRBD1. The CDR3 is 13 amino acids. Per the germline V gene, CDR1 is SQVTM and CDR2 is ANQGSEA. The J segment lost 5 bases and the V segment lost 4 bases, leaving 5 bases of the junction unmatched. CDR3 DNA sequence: TGCAGCGTTGGGGACAGCGGAGATCAGCCCCAGCATTTT. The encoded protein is CSVGDSGDQPQHF.

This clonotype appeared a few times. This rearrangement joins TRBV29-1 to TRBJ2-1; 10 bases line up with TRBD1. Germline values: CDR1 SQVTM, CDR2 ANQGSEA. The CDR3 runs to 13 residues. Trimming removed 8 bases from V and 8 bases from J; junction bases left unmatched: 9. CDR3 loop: CSSSGTGVYEQFF. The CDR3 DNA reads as TGCAGCTCATCCGGGACAGGGGTGTATGAGCAGTTCTTC.

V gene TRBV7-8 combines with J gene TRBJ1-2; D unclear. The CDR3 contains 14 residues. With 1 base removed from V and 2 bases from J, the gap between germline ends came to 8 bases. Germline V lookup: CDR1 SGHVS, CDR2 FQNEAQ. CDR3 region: CASSLGDLNYGYTF. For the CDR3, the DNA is TGTGCCAGCAGCTTAGGTGATCTAAACTATGGCTACACCTTC.

CDR3 region: CASSLATGSGETQYF. The CDR3 nucleotides are TGTGCCAGCAGCTTAGCGACCGGGAGCGGAGAGACCCAGTACTTC. The chain joins TRBV7-2 to TRBJ2-5; weak D call: TRBD2 (6 bases). This CDR3 is built from 15 residues. Per the germline V gene, CDR1 is SGHTA and CDR2 is FQGNSA. V was cut by 0 bases and J by 4 bases, with 12 bases left in between.

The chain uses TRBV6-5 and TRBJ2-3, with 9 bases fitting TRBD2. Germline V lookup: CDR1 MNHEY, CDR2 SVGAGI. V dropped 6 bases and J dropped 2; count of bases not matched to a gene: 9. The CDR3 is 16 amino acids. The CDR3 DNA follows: TGTGCCAGCAGCTTGGGACTAGCTTCTTTCACAGATACGCAGTATTTT. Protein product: CASSLGLASFTDTQYF.

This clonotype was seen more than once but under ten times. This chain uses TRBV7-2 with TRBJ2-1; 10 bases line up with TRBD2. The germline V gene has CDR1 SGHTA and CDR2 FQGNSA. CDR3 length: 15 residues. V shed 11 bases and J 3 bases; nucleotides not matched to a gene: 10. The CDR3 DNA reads TGTGCCGGCGGAGCGGGAGGGCGAGACTACAATGAGCAGTTCTTC. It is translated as CAGGAGGRDYNEQFF.

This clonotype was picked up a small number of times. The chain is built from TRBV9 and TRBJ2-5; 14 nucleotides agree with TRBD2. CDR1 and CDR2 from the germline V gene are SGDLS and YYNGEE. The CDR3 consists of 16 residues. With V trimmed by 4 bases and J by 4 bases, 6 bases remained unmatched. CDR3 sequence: CASSFTGTSGGETQYF. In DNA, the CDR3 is TGTGCCAGCAGCTTCACCGGGACTAGCGGGGGAGAGACCCAGTACTTC.

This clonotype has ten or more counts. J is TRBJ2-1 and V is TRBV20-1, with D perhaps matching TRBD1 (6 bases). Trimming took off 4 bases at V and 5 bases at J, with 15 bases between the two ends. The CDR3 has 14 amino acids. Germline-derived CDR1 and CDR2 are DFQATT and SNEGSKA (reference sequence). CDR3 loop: CSAIGQTRDNEQFF. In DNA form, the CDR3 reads TGCAGTGCTATTGGACAGACAAGGGACAATGAGCAGTTCTTC.

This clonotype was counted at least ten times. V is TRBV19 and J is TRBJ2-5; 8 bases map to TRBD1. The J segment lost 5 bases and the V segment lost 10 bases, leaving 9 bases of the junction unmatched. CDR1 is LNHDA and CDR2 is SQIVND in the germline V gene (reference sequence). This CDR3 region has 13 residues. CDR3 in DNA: TGTGCCACCTCCGGACAGGGCCACGAGACCCAGTACTTC. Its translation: CATSGQGHETQYF.

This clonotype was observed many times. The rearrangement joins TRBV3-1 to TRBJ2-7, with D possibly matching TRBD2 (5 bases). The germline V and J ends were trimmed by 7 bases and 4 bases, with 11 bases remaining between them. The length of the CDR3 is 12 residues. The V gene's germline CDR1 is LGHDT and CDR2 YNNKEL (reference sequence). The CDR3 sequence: CASTHGGYEQYF. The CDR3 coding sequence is TGTGCCAGCACCCACGGCGGGTACGAGCAGTACTTC.

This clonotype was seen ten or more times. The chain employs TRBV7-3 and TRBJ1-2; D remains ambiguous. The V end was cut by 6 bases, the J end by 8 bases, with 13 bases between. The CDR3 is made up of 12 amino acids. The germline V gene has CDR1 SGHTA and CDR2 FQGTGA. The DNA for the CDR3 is TGTGCCAGCAGTCCGGGAATGGGAGGCTACACCTTC. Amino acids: CASSPGMGGYTF.

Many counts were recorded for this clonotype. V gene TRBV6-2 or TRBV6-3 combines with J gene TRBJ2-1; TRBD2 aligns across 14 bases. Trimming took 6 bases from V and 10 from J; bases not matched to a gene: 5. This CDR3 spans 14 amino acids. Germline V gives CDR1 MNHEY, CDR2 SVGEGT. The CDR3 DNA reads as TGTGCCAGCAGACGACTAGCGGGGGGGCGCGAGCAGTTCTTC. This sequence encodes CASRRLAGGREQFF.

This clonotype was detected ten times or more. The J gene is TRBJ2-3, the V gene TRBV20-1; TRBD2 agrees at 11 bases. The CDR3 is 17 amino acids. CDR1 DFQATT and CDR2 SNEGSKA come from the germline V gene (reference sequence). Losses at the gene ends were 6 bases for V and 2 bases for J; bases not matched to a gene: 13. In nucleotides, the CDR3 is TGCAGTGCAATAATACCGGGACTAGCGGACAACACAGATACGCAGTATTTT. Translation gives CSAIIPGLADNTDTQYF.

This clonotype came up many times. The CDR3 reads CASGIGGGSPLHF. CDR3 in DNA: TGTGCCAGTGGGATTGGGGGGGGCTCACCCCTCCACTTT. The V gene is TRBV25-1, the J gene TRBJ1-6, with D maybe TRBD1 (6 bases). Trimming took off 9 bases at V and 10 bases at J, with 16 bases between the two ends. There are 13 residues in the CDR3. The germline V gene encodes CDR1 MGHDK and CDR2 SYGVNS.

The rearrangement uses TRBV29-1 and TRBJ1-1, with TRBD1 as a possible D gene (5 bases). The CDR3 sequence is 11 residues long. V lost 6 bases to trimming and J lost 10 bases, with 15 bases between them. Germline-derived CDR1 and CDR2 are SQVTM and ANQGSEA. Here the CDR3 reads CSVVGSQGAFF. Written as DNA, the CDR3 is TGCAGCGTGGTCGGGAGTCAGGGAGCTTTCTTT.

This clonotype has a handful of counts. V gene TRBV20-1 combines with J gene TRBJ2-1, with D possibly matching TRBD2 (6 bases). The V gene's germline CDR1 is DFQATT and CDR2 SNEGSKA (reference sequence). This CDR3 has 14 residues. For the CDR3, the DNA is TGCAGGCCAGCGGAGGGTGGGTCCTACAATGAGCAGTTCTTC. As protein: CRPAEGGSYNEQFF.

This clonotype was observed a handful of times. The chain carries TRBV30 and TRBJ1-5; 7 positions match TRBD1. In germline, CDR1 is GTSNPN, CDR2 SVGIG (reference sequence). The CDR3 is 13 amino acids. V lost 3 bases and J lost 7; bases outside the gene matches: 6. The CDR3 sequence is CAWRGTAGQPQHF. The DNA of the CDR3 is TGTGCCTGGAGGGGGACAGCTGGACAGCCCCAGCATTTT.